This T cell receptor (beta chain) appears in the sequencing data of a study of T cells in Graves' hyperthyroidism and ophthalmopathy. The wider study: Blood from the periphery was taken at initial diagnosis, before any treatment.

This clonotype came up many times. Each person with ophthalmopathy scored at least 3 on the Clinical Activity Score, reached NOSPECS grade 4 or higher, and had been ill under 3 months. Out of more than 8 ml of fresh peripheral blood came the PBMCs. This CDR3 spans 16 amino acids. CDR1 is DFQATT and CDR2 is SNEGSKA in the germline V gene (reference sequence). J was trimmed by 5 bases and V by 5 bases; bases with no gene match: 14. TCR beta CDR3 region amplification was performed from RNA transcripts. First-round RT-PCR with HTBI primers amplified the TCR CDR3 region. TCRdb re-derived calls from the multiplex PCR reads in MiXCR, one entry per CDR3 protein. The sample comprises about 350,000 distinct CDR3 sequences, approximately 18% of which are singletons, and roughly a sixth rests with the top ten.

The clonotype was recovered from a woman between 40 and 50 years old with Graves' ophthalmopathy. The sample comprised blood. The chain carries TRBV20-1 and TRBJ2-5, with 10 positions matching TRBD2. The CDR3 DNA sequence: TGCAGTGCTCCCCGGATGAGAGCGGGAGGGGGGGAGACCCAGTACTTC. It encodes CSAPRMRAGGGETQYF.